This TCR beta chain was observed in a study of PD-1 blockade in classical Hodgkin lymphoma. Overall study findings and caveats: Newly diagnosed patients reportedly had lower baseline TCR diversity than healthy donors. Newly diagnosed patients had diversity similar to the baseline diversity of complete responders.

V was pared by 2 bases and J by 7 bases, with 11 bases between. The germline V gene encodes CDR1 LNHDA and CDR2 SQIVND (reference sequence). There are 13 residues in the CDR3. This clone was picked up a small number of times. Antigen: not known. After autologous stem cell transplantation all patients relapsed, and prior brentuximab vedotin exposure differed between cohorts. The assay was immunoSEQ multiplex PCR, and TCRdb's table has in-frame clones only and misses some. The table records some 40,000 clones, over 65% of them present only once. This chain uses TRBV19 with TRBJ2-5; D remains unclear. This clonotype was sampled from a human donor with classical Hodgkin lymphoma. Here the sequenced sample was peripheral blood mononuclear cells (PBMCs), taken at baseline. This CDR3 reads CASSITGTRTQYF. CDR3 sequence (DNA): TGTGCCAGTAGTATAACTGGCACACGGACCCAGTACTTC.